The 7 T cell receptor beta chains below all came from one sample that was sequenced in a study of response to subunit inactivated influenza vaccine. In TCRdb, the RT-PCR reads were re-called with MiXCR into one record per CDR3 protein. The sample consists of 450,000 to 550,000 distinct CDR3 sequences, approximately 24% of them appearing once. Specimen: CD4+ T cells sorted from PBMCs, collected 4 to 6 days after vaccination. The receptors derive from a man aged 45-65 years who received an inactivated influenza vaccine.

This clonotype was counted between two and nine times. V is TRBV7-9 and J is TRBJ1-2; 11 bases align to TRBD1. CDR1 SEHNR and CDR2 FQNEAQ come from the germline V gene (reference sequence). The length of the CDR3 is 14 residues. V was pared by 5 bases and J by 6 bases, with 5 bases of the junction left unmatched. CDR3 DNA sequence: TGTGCCAGCAGCCTCGGACAGGGGGCTAATGGCTACACCTTC. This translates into CASSLGQGANGYTF.

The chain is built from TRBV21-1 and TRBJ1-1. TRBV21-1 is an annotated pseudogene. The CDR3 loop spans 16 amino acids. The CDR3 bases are TGTGCCAGCAGCAAACTTGGTGGGCAGCTGAACACTGAAGCTTTCTTT. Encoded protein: CASSKLGGQLNTEAFF.

CDR3 sequence: CASSLDPGSYNEQFF. CDR3 sequence (DNA): TGTGCCAGCAGCCTCGATCCGGGATCCTACAATGAGCAGTTCTTC. The chain has TRBV5-6 and TRBJ2-1; possible D gene TRBD2, 5 bases. The germline V gene has CDR1 SGHDT and CDR2 YYEEEE. CDR3 length: 15 amino acids. Trimming shortened V by 4 bases and J by 1 base, and 12 bases separated the two germline ends.

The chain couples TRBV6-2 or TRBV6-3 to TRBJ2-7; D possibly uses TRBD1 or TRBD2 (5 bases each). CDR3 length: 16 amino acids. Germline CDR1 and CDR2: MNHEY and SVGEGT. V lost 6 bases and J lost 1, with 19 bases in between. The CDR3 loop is CASSTVTGTVSYEQYF. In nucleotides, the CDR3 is TGTGCCAGCAGCACGGTTACCGGGACCGTTTCCTACGAGCAGTACTTC.

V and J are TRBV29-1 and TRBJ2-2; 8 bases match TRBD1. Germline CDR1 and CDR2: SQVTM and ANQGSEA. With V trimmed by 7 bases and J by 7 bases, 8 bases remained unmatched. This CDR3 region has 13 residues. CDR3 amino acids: CSGLQGGGGELFF. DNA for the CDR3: TGCAGCGGTCTACAGGGGGGCGGCGGGGAGCTGTTTTTT.

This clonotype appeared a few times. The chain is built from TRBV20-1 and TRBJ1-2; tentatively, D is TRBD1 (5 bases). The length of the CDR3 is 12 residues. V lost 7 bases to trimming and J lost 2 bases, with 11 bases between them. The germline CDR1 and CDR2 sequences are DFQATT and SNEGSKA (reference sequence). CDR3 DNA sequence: TGCAGTGGGATCGGGGGAAACTATGGCTACACCTTC. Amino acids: CSGIGGNYGYTF.

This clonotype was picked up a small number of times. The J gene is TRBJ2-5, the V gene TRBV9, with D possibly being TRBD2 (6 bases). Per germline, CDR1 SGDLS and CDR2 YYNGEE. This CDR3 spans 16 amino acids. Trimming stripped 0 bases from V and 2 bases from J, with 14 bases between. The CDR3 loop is CASSVAPAGRQETQYF. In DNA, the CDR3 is TGTGCCAGCAGCGTAGCTCCGGCGGGACGACAAGAGACCCAGTACTTC.